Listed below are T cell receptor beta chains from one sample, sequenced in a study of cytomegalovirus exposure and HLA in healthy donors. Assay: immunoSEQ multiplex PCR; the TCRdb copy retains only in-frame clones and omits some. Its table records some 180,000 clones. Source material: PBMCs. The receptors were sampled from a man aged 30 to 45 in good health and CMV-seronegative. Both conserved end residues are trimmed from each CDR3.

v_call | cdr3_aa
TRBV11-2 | ASRLPDRASYEQY
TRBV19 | ASSITLLMDTQY
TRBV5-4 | ASSLDSRSTEAF
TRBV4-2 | ASSPGEGKVSGNTIY
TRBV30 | AWGPGLAGADTQY
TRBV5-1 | ASSISGMTYNEQF
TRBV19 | ASSRQGFYEQY
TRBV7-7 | ASSLGGRVDENEQF
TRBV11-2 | ASSLDRAGGTEKLF
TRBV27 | ASSYQPAGLAGGGIYEQY
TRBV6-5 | ASSPPGDFSYEQY
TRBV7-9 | ASSSMLARGYNEQF
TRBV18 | ASSPGEGLSNQPQH
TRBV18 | ASSPGGGDTEAF
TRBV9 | ASSVAGGLGTDTQY
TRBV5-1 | ASSLPGTDGYT
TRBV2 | ASTALRGGYT
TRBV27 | ASSPTGDRVFLSGANVLT
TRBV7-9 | ASSPWTSAGGFHGYT
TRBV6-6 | ATLSLETQY
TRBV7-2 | ASSLVGGPGSEAF
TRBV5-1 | ASSAQGARVGEKLF
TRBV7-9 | ASSLVLTSGYNEQF
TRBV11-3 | ASSLAGGGSPLH
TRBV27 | ASSLGQGGEQY
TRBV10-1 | ASSEGQGTYEQY
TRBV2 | ASSDWDRGNYEQF
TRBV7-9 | ASSTTGGPGSGEKLF
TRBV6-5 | ASSGAAYEQY